This is a list of T cell receptor beta chains from one sample in a study of STAT3 mutations in large granular lymphocyte leukemia. Measured with immunoSEQ multiplex PCR; TCRdb has only the in-frame clones, and not every one. Of around 30,000 clones listed, approximately 83% are singletons. Sequenced input: peripheral blood mononuclear cells. The receptors originated from a man aged 55 to 70 with T-cell large granular lymphocyte leukemia. Some clones in this sample may be carry-over from other donors' samples. CDR3s include the opening cysteine and the closing phenylalanine or tryptophan. Each record gives: D gene, V gene, CDR3 length, J gene, clone size, CDR3 protein, CDR3 DNA. A D gene is named only where the DNA matches it firmly. Size is omitted from some rows. Given values are once, few, many or a class for expanded clones.

.	TRBV7-3	14	TRBJ2-2	.	CASSLTREAGELFF	TGTGCCAGCAGCTTGACGCGGGAAGCCGGGGAGCTGTTTTTT
.	TRBV5-6	13	TRBJ1-4	.	CASSSGEDEKLFF	TGTGCCAGCAGCTCGGGGGAGGATGAAAAACTGTTTTTT
TRBD2	TRBV28	15	TRBJ2-7	.	CASSLQGSGRYEQYF	TGTGCCAGCAGTTTACAGGGTAGCGGGAGGTACGAGCAGTACTTC
TRBD1	TRBV5-4	14	TRBJ2-7	.	CASSLLGQDYEQYF	TGTGCCAGCAGCTTGCTTGGACAGGACTACGAGCAGTACTTC
TRBD1	TRBV5-1	14	TRBJ1-5	.	CASSETGGNQPQHF	TGCGCCAGCAGCGAAACAGGGGGCAATCAGCCCCAGCATTTT
TRBD2	TRBV5-6	16	TRBJ2-3	.	CASSLGAGAAADTQYF	TGTGCCAGCAGCTTGGGAGCGGGAGCGGCGGCAGATACGCAGTATTTT
.	TRBV9	14	TRBJ2-2	.	CASSVDSGTGELFF	TGTGCCAGCAGCGTAGATTCCGGGACCGGGGAGCTGTTTTTT
TRBD2	TRBV5-1	15	TRBJ2-7	few	CASSLEAGAHYEQYF	TGCGCCAGCAGCTTGGAAGCGGGAGCGCACTACGAGCAGTACTTC
.	TRBV18	16	TRBJ2-7	.	CASSPRPGSLAYEQYF	TGTGCCAGCTCACCACGTCCGGGCAGCCTCGCCTACGAGCAGTACTTC
TRBD1	TRBV5-1	14	TRBJ2-7	.	CASSEGQGAPEQYF	TGCGCCAGCAGCGAGGGACAGGGGGCTCCCGAGCAGTACTTC
.	TRBV20-1	11	TRBJ2-1	.	CSASDGVEQFF	TGCAGTGCTTCGGACGGAGTTGAACAGTTCTTC
.	TRBV6-5	15	TRBJ2-2	.	CASSYGGAYTGELFF	TGTGCCAGCAGTTACGGGGGCGCGTACACCGGGGAGCTGTTTTTT
TRBD1	TRBV19	15	TRBJ2-7	.	CASSVTGQGSYEQYF	TGTGCCAGTAGTGTAACGGGACAGGGGTCCTACGAGCAGTACTTC
TRBD1	TRBV29-1	15	TRBJ1-1	.	CSALTGVGVNTEAFF	TGCAGCGCCCTGACAGGGGTCGGGGTGAACACTGAAGCTTTCTTT
.	TRBV5-4	14	TRBJ2-7	few	CASSLVGGGSEQYF	TGTGCCAGCAGCTTGGTCGGAGGCGGGTCCGAGCAGTACTTC
TRBD1	TRBV7-9	14	TRBJ1-2	.	CASSVRQGAQGYTF	TGTGCCAGCAGCGTGCGACAGGGGGCGCAGGGCTACACCTTC
.	TRBV5-4	14	TRBJ2-5	once	CASSLGDTWETQYF	TGTGCCAGCAGCTTGGGGGATACCTGGGAGACCCAGTACTTC
.	TRBV30	17	TRBJ1-1	.	CAWRLRGWALESTEAFF	TGTGCCTGGAGGCTAAGGGGGTGGGCCCTTGAGAGCACTGAAGCTTTCTTT
.	TRBV5-8	12	TRBJ1-2	.	CASSWSSYGYTF	TGTGCCAGCAGCTGGAGTTCCTATGGCTACACCTTC
.	TRBV30	11	TRBJ2-5	.	CAWSGGETQYF	TGTGCCTGGAGTGGAGGAGAGACCCAGTACTTC
.	TRBV14	13	TRBJ2-3	few	CASSQDSTDTQYF	TGTGCCAGCAGCCAAGATAGCACAGATACGCAGTATTTT
.	TRBV15	11	TRBJ2-7	.	CATSSTYEQYF	TGTGCCACCAGCAGTACTTACGAGCAGTACTTC
TRBD2	TRBV9	16	TRBJ2-1	.	CASTPGTSLAINEQFF	TGTGCCAGCACCCCCGGGACTAGCTTAGCCATCAATGAGCAGTTCTTC
.	TRBV18	14	TRBJ2-7	.	CASSLGTNSYEQYF	TGTGCCAGCTCACTCGGGACAAATTCCTACGAGCAGTACTTC
.	TRBV29-1	13	TRBJ2-3	.	CSVGDRGTDTQYF	TGCAGCGTGGGGGACCGGGGGACAGATACGCAGTATTTT
TRBD1	TRBV27	14	TRBJ1-5	.	CASSSTGGRQPQHF	TGTGCCAGCAGTTCCACAGGGGGGAGGCAGCCCCAGCATTTT
TRBD2	TRBV30	14	TRBJ2-5	.	CAWSKTSYQETQYF	TGTGCCTGGAGTAAGACTAGCTACCAAGAGACCCAGTACTTC
.	TRBV19	15	TRBJ1-5	.	CASSIGERNNQPQHF	TGTGCCAGTAGTATTGGAGAGCGAAACAATCAGCCCCAGCATTTT
.	TRBV9	17	TRBJ2-7	.	CASSVERGLSGVDEQYF	TGTGCCAGCAGCGTAGAGAGGGGCCTCTCTGGCGTGGACGAGCAGTACTTC
.	TRBV29-1	13	TRBJ1-1	.	CSVVRGQGTEAFF	TGCAGCGTTGTACGAGGGCAAGGCACTGAAGCTTTCTTT
TRBD1	TRBV18	15	TRBJ1-5	.	CASSTTGVSNQPQHF	TGTGCCAGCTCAACAACAGGGGTTAGCAATCAGCCCCAGCATTTT
.	TRBV6-6	15	TRBJ1-3	.	CASSLTGAIGNTIYF	TGTGCCAGCAGTTTGACAGGAGCGATTGGAAACACCATATATTTT